The source of this T cell receptor (beta chain) is a study of breast tumors, draining lymph nodes, adjacent tissues. Study-wide points: Most tumor T cells seemingly derive from lymph node, then expand in tumor. The lymph node origin of tumor T cells was framed as consistent with a hypothesis, not demonstrated. Luminal-like breast cancer showed significantly greater tumor-nontumor repertoire similarity than basal-like breast cancer did.

This clonotype was detected many times. Its target is not known. Being one base from a much bigger clone, this may be a read error. One entry per CDR3 protein, called by TCRdb with MiXCR from the multiplex PCR reads. Of 60,000 to 75,000 distinct CDR3 sequences listed, roughly 57% are singletons. This CDR3 region has 13 residues. Germline V gene data show CDR1 as MNHEY and CDR2 as SVGAGI. This sequence originates from a female donor with breast cancer. Some clones in this sample may be carry-over from other donors' samples. Sequences were obtained from breast tumor tissue. This chain connects TRBV6-5 to TRBJ1-5, with D unresolved. The CDR3 loop reads CASSHSNFQPQHF. DNA of the CDR3: TGTGCCAGCAGTCACTCGAATTTTCAGCCCCAGCATTTT.